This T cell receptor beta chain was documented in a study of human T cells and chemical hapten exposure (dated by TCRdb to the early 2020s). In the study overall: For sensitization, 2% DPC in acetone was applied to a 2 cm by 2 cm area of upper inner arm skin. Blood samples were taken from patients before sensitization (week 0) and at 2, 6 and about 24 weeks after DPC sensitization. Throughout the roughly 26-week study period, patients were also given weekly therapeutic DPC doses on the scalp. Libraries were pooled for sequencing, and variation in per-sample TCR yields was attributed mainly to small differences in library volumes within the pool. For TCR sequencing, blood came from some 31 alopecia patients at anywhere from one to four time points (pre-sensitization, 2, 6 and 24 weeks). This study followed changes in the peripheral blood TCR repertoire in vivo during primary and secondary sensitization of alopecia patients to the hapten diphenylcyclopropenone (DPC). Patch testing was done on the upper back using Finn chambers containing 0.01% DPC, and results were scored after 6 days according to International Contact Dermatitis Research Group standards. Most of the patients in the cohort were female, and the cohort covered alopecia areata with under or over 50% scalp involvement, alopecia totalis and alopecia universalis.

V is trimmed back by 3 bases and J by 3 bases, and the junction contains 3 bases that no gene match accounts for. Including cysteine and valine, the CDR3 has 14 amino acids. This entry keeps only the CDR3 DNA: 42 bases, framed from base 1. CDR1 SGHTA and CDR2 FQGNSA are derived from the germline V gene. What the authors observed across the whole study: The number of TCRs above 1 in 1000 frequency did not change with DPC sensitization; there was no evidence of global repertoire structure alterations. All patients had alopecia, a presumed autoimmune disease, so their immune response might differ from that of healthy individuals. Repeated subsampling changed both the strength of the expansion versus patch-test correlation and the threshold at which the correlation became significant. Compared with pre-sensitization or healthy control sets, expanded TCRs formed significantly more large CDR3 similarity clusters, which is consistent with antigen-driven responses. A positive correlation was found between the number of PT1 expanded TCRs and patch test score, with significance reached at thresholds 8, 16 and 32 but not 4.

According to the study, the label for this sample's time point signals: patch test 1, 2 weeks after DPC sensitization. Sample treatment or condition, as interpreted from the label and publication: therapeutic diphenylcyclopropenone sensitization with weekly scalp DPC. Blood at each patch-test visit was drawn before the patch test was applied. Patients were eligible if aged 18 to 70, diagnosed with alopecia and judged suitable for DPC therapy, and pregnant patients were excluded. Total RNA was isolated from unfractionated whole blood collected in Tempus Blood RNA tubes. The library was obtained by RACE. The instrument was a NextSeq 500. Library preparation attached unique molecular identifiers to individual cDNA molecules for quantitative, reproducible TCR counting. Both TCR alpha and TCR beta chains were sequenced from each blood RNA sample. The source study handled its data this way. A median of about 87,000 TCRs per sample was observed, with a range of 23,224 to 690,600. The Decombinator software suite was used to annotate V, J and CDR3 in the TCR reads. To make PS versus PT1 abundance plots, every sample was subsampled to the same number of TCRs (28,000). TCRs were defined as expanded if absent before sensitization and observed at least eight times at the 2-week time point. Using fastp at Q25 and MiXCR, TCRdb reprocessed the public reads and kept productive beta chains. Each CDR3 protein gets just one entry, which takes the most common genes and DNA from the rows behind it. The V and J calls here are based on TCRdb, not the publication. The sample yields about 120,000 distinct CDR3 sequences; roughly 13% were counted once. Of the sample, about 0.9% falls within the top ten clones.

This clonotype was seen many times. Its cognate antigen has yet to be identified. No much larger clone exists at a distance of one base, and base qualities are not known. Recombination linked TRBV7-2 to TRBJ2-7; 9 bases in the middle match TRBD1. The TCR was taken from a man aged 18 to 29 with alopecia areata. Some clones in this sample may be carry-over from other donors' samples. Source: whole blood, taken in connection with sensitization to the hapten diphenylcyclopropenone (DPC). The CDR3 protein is CASSFSGQGYEQYV. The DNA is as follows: TGTGCCAGCAGCTTTTCGGGACAGGGCTACGAGCAGTACGTC.